Below, 16 T cell receptor beta chains from the same sample are listed, as sequenced in a study of cytomegalovirus exposure and HLA in healthy donors. Primers: 60 Vbeta forward and 13 Jbeta reverse. Assay: immunoSEQ multiplex PCR; the TCRdb copy retains only in-frame clones and omits some. In the table there are about 170,000 clones, about 82% of which are singletons. Sequencing used PBMCs. Receptors originate from a woman between 18 and 30 years old in good health and CMV-seronegative.

This chain joins TRBV7-9 and TRBJ2-7; TRBD2 agrees at 8 bases. The junction had 9 bases not matched to a gene; V was cut back by 7 bases and J by 4 bases. CDR3 length: 14 residues. Germline V gene lookup returns CDR1 SEHNR and CDR2 FQNEAQ (reference sequence). As DNA, the CDR3 is TGTGCCAGCAACTTGGCGGGAGGTGATTACGAGCAGTACTTC. This translates into CASNLAGGDYEQYF.

This clone was seen only once. V and J are TRBV6-5 and TRBJ2-5, with TRBD2 matching 13 bases. Judging by the DNA end, TRBJ2-7 fits better; the J call may be wrong. The CDR3 consists of 16 residues. Germline V CDR1 and CDR2: MNHEY, SVGAGI. CDR3: CASSSRTSGSRYEQYF. In nucleotides, the CDR3 is TGTGCCAGCAGTTCAAGGACTAGCGGGAGCCGGTACGAGCAGTACTTC.

This clone showed up just once. The genes are TRBV12-5 and TRBJ2-1; weak D call: TRBD2 (6 bases). CDR1 is LGHNT, CDR2 FRNRAP, per germline. The germline V and J ends were trimmed by 4 bases and 6 bases, with 13 bases remaining between them. This CDR3 contains 14 residues. The CDR3 DNA is TGTGCTAGTGGTTCTTCCGGGAGTAGCAATGAGCAGTTCTTC. Amino acids: CASGSSGSSNEQFF.

DNA for the CDR3: TGTGCCAGCAGTTACGACACCGGGACTACCCCCTACGAGCAGTACTTC. Its protein product is CASSYDTGTTPYEQYF. V gene TRBV6-5 combines with J gene TRBJ2-7; 7 nucleotides align to TRBD2. Per germline, CDR1 MNHEY and CDR2 SVGAGI. This CDR3 has 16 residues. Unmatched junction bases numbered 9, after V lost 2 bases and J lost 2 bases.

This chain uses TRBV19 with TRBJ1-2, with D tentatively TRBD1 (5 bases). The CDR3 is 14 residues long. V shed 3 bases and J shed 6 bases, with 14 bases lying between them. The germline gives CDR1 LNHDA, CDR2 SQIVND (reference sequence). As DNA, the CDR3 is TGTGCCAGTAGTATCGTGGCAGGGCCGGATGGCTACACCTTC. Its translation is CASSIVAGPDGYTF.

This rearrangement joins TRBV9 to TRBJ2-5; TRBD1 agrees at 7 bases. Per germline, CDR1 SGDLS and CDR2 YYNGEE. V was clipped by 4 bases and J by 7 bases; unmatched bases: 7. The CDR3 runs to 13 residues. CDR3 sequence (DNA): TGTGCCAGCAGCATCGGGACAGCAGGGACCCAGTACTTC. Amino acid sequence: CASSIGTAGTQYF.

The rearrangement links TRBV14 to TRBJ2-3, with unresolved D. V was trimmed by 1 base and J by 2 bases, leaving 7 bases between them. The CDR3 loop spans 14 amino acids. CDR1 and CDR2 (germline): SGHDN, FVKESK. This CDR3 reads CASSQGAHTDTQYF. In nucleotides, the CDR3 is TGTGCCAGCAGCCAAGGGGCCCACACAGATACGCAGTATTTT.

A note on this clone: At one end, the junction sequence differs from germline, possibly due to a read error. This chain joins TRBV6-6 and TRBJ2-5, with D tentatively TRBD1 (6 bases). Looked up from germline, CDR1 is MNHNY and CDR2 is SVGAGI (reference sequence). The CDR3 length is 14 residues. Here the CDR3 reads CPSKSDGTIGTQYF. The CDR3 nucleotides read TGTCCCAGCAAATCCGACGGGACAATCGGGACCCAGTACTTC.

The chain couples TRBV19 to TRBJ2-3; TRBD2 aligns across 11 bases. V lost 3 bases, J lost 4 bases, and 6 bases stayed unmatched. Germline V CDR1 and CDR2: LNHDA, SQIVND (reference sequence). The CDR3 is 16 residues long. The CDR3 is CASSIGTSGSPDTQYF. The CDR3 nucleotides are TGTGCCAGTAGTATTGGAACTAGCGGGAGCCCAGATACGCAGTATTTT.

The chain couples TRBV7-2 to TRBJ2-7; D gene uncertain. Looked up from germline, CDR1 is SGHTA and CDR2 is FQGNSA. V lost 5 bases to trimming and J lost 0 bases, with 11 bases between them. This CDR3 contains 14 residues. CDR3 bases: TGTGCCAGCAGCCCATTCCATCACTCCTACGAGCAGTACTTC. As protein: CASSPFHHSYEQYF.

This chain joins TRBV13 and TRBJ2-7; the D gene is possibly TRBD1 (6 bases). The V and J ends lost 3 bases and 4 bases respectively, with 16 bases between them. The CDR3 has 15 amino acids. Germline V gene sequence: CDR1 PRHDT, CDR2 FYEKMQ (reference sequence). CDR3 in amino acids: CASSLVGQTKYEQYF. For the CDR3, the DNA is TGTGCCAGCAGCTTGGTTGGACAGACAAAATACGAGCAGTACTTC.

The chain carries TRBV9 and TRBJ2-1, with D possibly matching TRBD2 (5 bases). The germline gives CDR1 SGDLS, CDR2 YYNGEE. Trimming removed 4 bases from V and 4 bases from J, with 12 bases in between. The CDR3 runs 14 residues. CDR3 bases: TGTGCCAGCAGCCCCCGTGGGAGTTACAATGAGCAGTTCTTC. Encoded protein: CASSPRGSYNEQFF.

This clone appeared a few times. V and J are TRBV5-6 and TRBJ2-7; TRBD1 might be the D (5 bases). CDR3 length: 14 amino acids. Germline V lookup: CDR1 SGHDT, CDR2 YYEEEE. V lost 3 bases and J lost 0, with 10 bases in between. In nucleotides, the CDR3 is TGTGCCAGCAGCTCTGACAGCCTCTCCTACGAGCAGTACTTC. It translates to CASSSDSLSYEQYF.

The V and J genes are TRBV6-1 and TRBJ2-2; TRBD2 agrees at 8 bases. CDR1 MNHNS and CDR2 SASEGT come from the germline V gene. There are 15 residues in the CDR3. V gave up 1 base and J gave up 5 bases; unmatched junction bases: 3. CDR3 DNA: TGTGCCAGCAGTGAAGGTAGCGGGACTACCGGGGAGCTGTTTTTT. Its protein product is CASSEGSGTTGELFF.

This clone was detected a few times. The chain combines TRBV7-9 with TRBJ2-1; 14 bases are shared with TRBD2. The CDR3 runs 15 residues. CDR1 and CDR2 from the germline V gene are SEHNR and FQNEAQ (reference sequence). The V segment lost 4 bases and the J segment 8 bases; nucleotides outside the gene matches: 4. In nucleotides, the CDR3 is TGTGCCAGCAGCTCCTTGACTAGCGGGGGGGATGAGCAGTTCTTC. This encodes CASSSLTSGGDEQFF.

This clone was seen a single time. V is TRBV18 and J is TRBJ2-2, with 7 bases fitting TRBD2. This CDR3 is built from 15 residues. Germline CDR1 reads KGHSH; CDR2 reads LQKENI. The trim removed 5 bases at V and 7 bases at J, leaving 10 bases unmatched. The CDR3 DNA is TGTGCCAGCTCAAAAAAAGCGGGGTCCGGCGGGGAGCTGTTTTTT. The encoded protein is CASSKKAGSGGELFF.